The rows below give T cell receptor beta chains drawn from one sample of a study of human T cells and chemical hapten exposure. MiXCR, applied by TCRdb to the RACE reads, yields one record per CDR3 protein. Of 120,000 or so distinct CDR3 sequences listed, 11% are singletons. The sequencing here drew on whole blood, taken in connection with sensitization to the hapten diphenylcyclopropenone (DPC). Receptor source: a woman aged 45-60 years with alopecia areata. Some clones in this sample may be carry-over from other donors' samples. The CDR3 runs from the conserved cysteine through the conserved F or W.

TRBV6-5	TRBJ2-2	CASSPTAAPGELFF
TRBV9	TRBJ2-5	CASSAPPAGETQYF
TRBV29-1	TRBJ1-2	CSVDAGTYGYTF
TRBV5-1	TRBJ2-3	CASTSGGAIRTDTQYF
TRBV7-2	TRBJ2-1	CASSPDRLAGQFF
TRBV29-1	TRBJ2-5	CSVAGGGQETQYF
TRBV30	TRBJ2-2	CAWIRANTGELFF
TRBV5-6	TRBJ1-6	CASSLWRDSPLHF
TRBV7-9	TRBJ1-5	CASSRTGVGQPQHF
TRBV5-6	TRBJ2-3	CASRPTRDGPDTQYF
TRBV5-1	TRBJ1-4	CASSLGRGEKLFF
TRBV29-1	TRBJ1-1	CSVGRVGENTEAFF
TRBV6-2/TRBV6-3	TRBJ2-6	CASSYISGANVLTF
TRBV7-2	TRBJ1-4	CASNPGGLNNEKLFF
TRBV20-1	TRBJ2-3	CSARGSGNSNF